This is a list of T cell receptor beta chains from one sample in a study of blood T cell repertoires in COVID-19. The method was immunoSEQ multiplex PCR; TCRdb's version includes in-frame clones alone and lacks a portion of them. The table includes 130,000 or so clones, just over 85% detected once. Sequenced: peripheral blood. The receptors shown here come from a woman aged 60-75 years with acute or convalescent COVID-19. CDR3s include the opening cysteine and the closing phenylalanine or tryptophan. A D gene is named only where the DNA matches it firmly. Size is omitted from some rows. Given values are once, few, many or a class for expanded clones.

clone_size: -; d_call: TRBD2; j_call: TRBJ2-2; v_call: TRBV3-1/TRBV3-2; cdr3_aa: CASSQPRTSGDDTGELFF; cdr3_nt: TGTGCCAGCAGCCAACCCCGGACTAGCGGGGATGACACCGGGGAGCTGTTTTTT
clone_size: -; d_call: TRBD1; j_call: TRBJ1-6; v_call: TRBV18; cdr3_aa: CASSPLAGGGDSPLHF; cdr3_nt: TGTGCCAGCTCACCCCTGGCAGGGGGCGGTGATTCACCCCTCCACTTT
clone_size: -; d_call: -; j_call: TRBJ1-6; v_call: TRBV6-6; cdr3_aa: CASSYSRGGSPLHF; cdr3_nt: TGTGCCAGCAGTTACTCGAGGGGGGGATCACCCCTCCACTTT
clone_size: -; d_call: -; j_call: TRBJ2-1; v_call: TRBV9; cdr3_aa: CASSPLLASGEQFF; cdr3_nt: TGTGCCAGCAGCCCGCTACTAGCAAGCGGTGAGCAGTTCTTC
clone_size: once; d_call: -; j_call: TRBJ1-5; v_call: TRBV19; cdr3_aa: CASSIYSYSNQPQHF; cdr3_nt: TGTGCCAGTAGTATATACAGTTATAGCAATCAGCCCCAGCATTTT
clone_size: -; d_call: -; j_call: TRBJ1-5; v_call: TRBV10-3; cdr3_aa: CAISEPDIQPQHF; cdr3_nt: TGTGCCATCAGTGAGCCAGATATCCAGCCCCAGCATTTT
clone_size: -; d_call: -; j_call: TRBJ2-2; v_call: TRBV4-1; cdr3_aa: CASSHHTGGELFF; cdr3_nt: TGCGCCAGCAGCCATCATACGGGCGGGGAGCTGTTTTTT
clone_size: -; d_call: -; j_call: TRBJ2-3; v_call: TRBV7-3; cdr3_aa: CASRRDGTDTQYF; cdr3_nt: TGTGCCAGCAGGCGGGACGGCACAGATACGCAGTATTTT
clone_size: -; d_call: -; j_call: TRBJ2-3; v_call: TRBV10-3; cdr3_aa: CATAIGTSTDTQYF; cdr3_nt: TGTGCCACCGCAATCGGGACTAGCACAGATACGCAGTATTTT
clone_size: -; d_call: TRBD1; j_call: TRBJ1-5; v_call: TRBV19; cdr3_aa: CASSFSTGRQPQHF; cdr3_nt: TGTGCCAGTAGTTTCTCGACAGGGCGTCAGCCCCAGCATTTT
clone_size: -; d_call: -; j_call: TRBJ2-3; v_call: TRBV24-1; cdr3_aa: CATSDAGGTDTQYF; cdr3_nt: TGTGCCACCAGTGACGCAGGGGGCACAGATACGCAGTATTTT
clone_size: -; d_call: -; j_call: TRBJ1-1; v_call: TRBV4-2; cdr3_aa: CASSQVGGLSTEAFF; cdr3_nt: TGTGCCAGCAGCCAAGTTGGGGGGTTAAGCACTGAAGCTTTCTTT
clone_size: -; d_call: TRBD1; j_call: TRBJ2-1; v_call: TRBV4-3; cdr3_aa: CASSQDGGTGVYNEQFF; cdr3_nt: TGCGCCAGCAGCCAAGACGGCGGGACAGGGGTCTACAATGAGCAGTTCTTC
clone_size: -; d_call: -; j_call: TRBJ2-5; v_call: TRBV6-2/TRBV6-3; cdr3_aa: CASSYPTGTVQETQYF; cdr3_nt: TGTGCCAGCAGTTACCCAACAGGCACCGTCCAAGAGACCCAGTACTTC
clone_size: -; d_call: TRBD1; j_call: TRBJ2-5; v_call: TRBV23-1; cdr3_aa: CASSQVGDRVSGWPQYF; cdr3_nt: TGCGCCAGCAGTCAAGTTGGGGACAGGGTCTCGGGTTGGCCCCAGTACTTC
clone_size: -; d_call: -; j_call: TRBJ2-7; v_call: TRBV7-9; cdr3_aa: CASSNLQYEQYF; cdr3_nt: TGTGCCAGCAGCAATCTTCAGTACGAGCAGTACTTC
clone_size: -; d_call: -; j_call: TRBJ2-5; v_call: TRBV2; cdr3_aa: CASRQGPGRETQYF; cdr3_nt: TGTGCCAGCAGGCAGGGGCCGGGAAGAGAGACCCAGTACTTC
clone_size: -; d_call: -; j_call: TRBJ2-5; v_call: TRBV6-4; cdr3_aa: CASSREVRETQYF; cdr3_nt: TGTGCCAGCAGCAGGGAGGTTAGGGAGACCCAGTACTTC
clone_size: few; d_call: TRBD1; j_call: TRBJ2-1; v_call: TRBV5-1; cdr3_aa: CASSLEGQGIDEQFF; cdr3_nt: TGCGCCAGCAGCTTGGAGGGACAGGGTATAGATGAGCAGTTCTTC
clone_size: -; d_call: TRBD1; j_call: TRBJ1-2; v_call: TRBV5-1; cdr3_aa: CASSPPRQGFYGYTF; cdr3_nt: TGCGCCAGCAGCCCGCCGAGACAGGGTTTCTATGGCTACACCTTC
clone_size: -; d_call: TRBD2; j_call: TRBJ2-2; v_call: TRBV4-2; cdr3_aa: CASSHPRGGANTGELFF; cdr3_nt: TGTGCCAGCAGCCATCCCCGGGGGGGCGCGAACACCGGGGAGCTGTTTTTT
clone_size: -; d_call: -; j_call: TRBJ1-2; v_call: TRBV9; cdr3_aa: CASSDPKAGDYGYTF; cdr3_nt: TGTGCCAGCAGTGACCCCAAGGCCGGGGACTATGGCTACACCTTC
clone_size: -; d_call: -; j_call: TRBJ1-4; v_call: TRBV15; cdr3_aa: CATSRGLGEKLFF; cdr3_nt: TGTGCCACCAGCAGAGGACTAGGGGAAAAACTGTTTTTT
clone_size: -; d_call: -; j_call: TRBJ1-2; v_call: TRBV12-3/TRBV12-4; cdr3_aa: CASSFGTDGYTF; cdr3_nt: TGTGCCAGCAGTTTTGGTACAGATGGCTACACCTTC
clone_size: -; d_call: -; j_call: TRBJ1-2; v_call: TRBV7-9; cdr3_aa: CASGAGDYGYTF; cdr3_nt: TGTGCCAGCGGCGCGGGGGACTATGGCTACACCTTC
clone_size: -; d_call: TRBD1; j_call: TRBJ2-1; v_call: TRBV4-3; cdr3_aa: CASSQDLPDRGGNEQFF; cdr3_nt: TGCGCCAGCAGCCAAGATCTACCGGACAGGGGAGGGAATGAGCAGTTCTTC
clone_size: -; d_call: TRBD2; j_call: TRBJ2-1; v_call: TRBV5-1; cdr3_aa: CASSLVLAGGRSEQFF; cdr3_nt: TGCGCCAGCAGCTTGGTACTAGCGGGGGGGCGGAGTGAGCAGTTCTTC
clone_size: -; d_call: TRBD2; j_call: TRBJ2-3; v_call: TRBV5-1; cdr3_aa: CASSLVLTSGAYTDTQYF; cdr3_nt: TGCGCCAGCAGCTTGGTTTTAACTAGCGGGGCTTACACAGATACGCAGTATTTT
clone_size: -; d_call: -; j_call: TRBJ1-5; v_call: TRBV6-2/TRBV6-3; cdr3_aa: CASSSRTRGGLQPQHF; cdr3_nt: TGTGCCAGCAGCTCAAGGACCAGGGGCGGTTTACAGCCCCAGCATTTT
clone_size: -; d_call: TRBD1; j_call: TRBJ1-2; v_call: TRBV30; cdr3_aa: CAWERQGARGYTF; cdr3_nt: TGTGCCTGGGAACGACAGGGGGCGCGGGGCTACACCTTC
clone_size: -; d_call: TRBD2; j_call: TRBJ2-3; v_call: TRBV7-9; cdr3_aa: CASSPSTGGRGDTQYF; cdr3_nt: TGTGCCAGCAGCCCCTCAACGGGGGGGCGGGGAGATACGCAGTATTTT
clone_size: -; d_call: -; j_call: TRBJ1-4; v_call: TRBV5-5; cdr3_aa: CASSPGAWEKLFF; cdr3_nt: TGTGCCAGCAGCCCAGGGGCGTGGGAAAAACTGTTTTTT
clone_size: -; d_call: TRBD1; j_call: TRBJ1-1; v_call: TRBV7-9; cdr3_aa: CASSHGDRAMNTEAFF; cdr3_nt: TGTGCCAGCAGCCACGGAGACAGGGCGATGAACACTGAAGCTTTCTTT